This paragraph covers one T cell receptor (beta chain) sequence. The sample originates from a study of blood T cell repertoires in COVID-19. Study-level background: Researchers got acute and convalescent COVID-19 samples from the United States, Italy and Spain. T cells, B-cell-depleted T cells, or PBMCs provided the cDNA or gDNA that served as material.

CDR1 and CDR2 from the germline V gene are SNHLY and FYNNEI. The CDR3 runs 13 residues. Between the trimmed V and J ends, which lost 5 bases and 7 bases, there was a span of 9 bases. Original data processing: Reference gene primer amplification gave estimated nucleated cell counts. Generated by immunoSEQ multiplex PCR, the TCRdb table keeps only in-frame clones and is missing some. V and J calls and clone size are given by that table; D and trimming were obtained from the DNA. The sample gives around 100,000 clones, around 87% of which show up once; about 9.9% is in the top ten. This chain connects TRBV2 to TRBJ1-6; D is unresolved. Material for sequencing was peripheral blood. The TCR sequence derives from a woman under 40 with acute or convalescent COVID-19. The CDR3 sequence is CASSQQQNSPLHF. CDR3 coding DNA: TGTGCCAGCAGTCAACAGCAAAATTCACCCCTCCACTTT.